This TCR beta chain is from a study of PD-L1 blockade in urothelial cancer. Study overall: At 3 weeks (second dose) and 6 weeks after starting treatment, blood was analyzed. Study outcomes and limitations: Tumor-linked clones in blood grew more by 3 weeks in durable-benefit patients.

CDR1 and CDR2 (germline): SEHNR, FQNEAQ (reference sequence). The V end lost 1 base, the J end lost 7 bases, and 10 bases lay between the germline ends. The CDR3 extends over 13 amino acids. In the case of this clone: Antigen specificity is unknown.

Libraries were prepared by immunoSEQ multiplex PCR; TCRdb keeps only in-frame clonotypes and omits some of them. The data hold some 46,000 clones, with around 80% observed a single time. Specified time point: pretreatment peripheral blood. The V gene is TRBV7-9, the J gene TRBJ1-1; D unclear. The TCR comes from a man in his 60s with urothelial cancer. The sample consisted of PBMCs, taken around atezolizumab (anti-PD-L1) treatment. The CDR3 region is CASSLESSFEAFF. CDR3 nucleotides: TGTGCCAGCAGCTTAGAGTCTAGCTTTGAAGCTTTCTTT.